This T cell receptor beta chain was recovered during a study of blood T cells in healthy people across ages. The V segment lost 5 bases and the J segment 5 bases; nucleotides outside the gene matches: 8. Germline V lookup: CDR1 DFQATT, CDR2 SNEGSKA (reference sequence). The CDR3 loop spans 14 amino acids. It was with a sample-barcoded 5' primer and a J-beta primer mix that a second PCR of roughly 7 to 12 cycles was run. Every sample gave at least 3 million paired-end reads containing CDR3. In TCRdb, the 5' RACE reads were re-called with MiXCR into one record per CDR3 protein. This sample carries about 720,000 distinct CDR3 sequences, approximately 21% of them seen once, and the ten largest clones take roughly 22%. As concerns this clonotype: No antigen is known for it.

Broader study findings: Considered underestimates were the diversity estimates obtained from one million T cells.

Samples each had at least 6 micrograms of total RNA extracted. The chain is built from TRBV20-1 and TRBJ2-3; 9 bases are a match to TRBD2. The sequence came from a man between 65 and 79 years old in good health. Sequences were obtained from blood. Written as DNA, the CDR3 is TGCAGTGCTTTAGCGACTAGCGGTTTAGATACGCAGTATTTT. This translates into CSALATSGLDTQYF.